These T cell receptor beta chains were read from a single sample in a study of blood T cell repertoires in COVID-19. Only in-frame clones appear in the TCRdb table, and some are missing; sequencing was by immunoSEQ multiplex PCR. The table includes more than 80,000 clones, more than 70% detected once. Sequencing was performed on peripheral blood. All receptors come from a man aged 50 to 60 with active COVID-19. Each CDR3 is given with its conserved first and last residue. D genes are given only for firm matches. Part of the rows lack a size; the others show once, few, many or a class for expanded clones.

d_call	v_call	j_call	clone_size	cdr3_nt	cdr3_aa
.	TRBV3-1/TRBV3-2	TRBJ1-4	.	TGTGCCAGCAGCCAAGATCGTATACCGGGCGGGGAAAAACTGTTTTTT	CASSQDRIPGGEKLFF
.	TRBV7-8	TRBJ1-5	.	TGTGCCAGCAGCTTAGGCGTTTCGCAGGGGAAGCCCCAGCATTTT	CASSLGVSQGKPQHF
TRBD2	TRBV5-8	TRBJ2-5	.	TGTGCCAGCAGTGATGCGGGGGGGCGTAGGGAGACCCAGTACTTC	CASSDAGGRRETQYF
.	TRBV2	TRBJ1-1	.	TGTGCCAGCAGAGACTATAGTACGAACACTGAAGCTTTCTTT	CASRDYSTNTEAFF
.	TRBV27	TRBJ1-1	.	TGTGCCAGCAGTTTACAACCAGGGGTTAGAGCTTTCTTT	CASSLQPGVRAFF
.	TRBV7-9	TRBJ2-3	.	TGTGCCAGCAGCTTCTCGACGTCCCGGGGAGAGACAGATACGCAGTATTTT	CASSFSTSRGETDTQYF
.	TRBV7-2	TRBJ2-7	.	TGTGCCAGCACCCAAGGGGTAGCGGCCTTCTACGAGCAGTACTTC	CASTQGVAAFYEQYF
.	TRBV7-8	TRBJ2-7	.	TGTGCCAGCAGATCCCCCGCGGGGACCTGGCTGAGCGAGCAGTACTTC	CASRSPAGTWLSEQYF
.	TRBV7-8	TRBJ1-4	.	TGTGCCAGCAGCATAAACACAGCAACTAATGAAAAACTGTTTTTT	CASSINTATNEKLFF
TRBD2	TRBV5-6	TRBJ2-1	.	TGTGCCAGCAGCTGTACCGGGACTAGCGGGCCGGCTGAGCAGTTCTTC	CASSCTGTSGPAEQFF
.	TRBV5-1	TRBJ1-1	.	TGCGCCAGCAGCTCCTCGGCAGGGGTGAACACTGAAGCTTTCTTT	CASSSSAGVNTEAFF
TRBD1	TRBV30	TRBJ1-6	.	TGTGCCTGGAGTGGTAACAGGGGCAATAATTCACCCCTCCACTTT	CAWSGNRGNNSPLHF
TRBD1	TRBV7-8	TRBJ2-1	once	TGTGCCAGCAGCCCACAGGGGTACAATGAGCAGTTCTTC	CASSPQGYNEQFF
TRBD1	TRBV28	TRBJ2-5	.	TGTGCCAGCAGTAAGGGACAGGGGGGGGTCGCCCAGTACTTC	CASSKGQGGVAQYF
TRBD1	TRBV4-2	TRBJ2-6	.	TGTGCCAGCAGCCAGGCCCAGGGGGCAGGGGGTGCTGGGGCCAACGTCCTGACTTTC	CASSQAQGAGGAGANVLTF
TRBD2	TRBV15	TRBJ2-7	.	TGTGCCACCAGCAGAGAAGCCCCTAGCGGGACCTACGAGCAGTACTTC	CATSREAPSGTYEQYF
.	TRBV7-2	TRBJ1-4	once	TGTGCCAGCAGCTTATGGGAAGGGGGTAATGAAAAACTGTTTTTT	CASSLWEGGNEKLFF
.	TRBV6-6	TRBJ1-5	.	TGTGCCAGCAGGGAATCGGGGGGCAATCAGCCCCAGCATTTT	CASRESGGNQPQHF
TRBD1	TRBV5-1	TRBJ1-1	few	TGCGCCAGCAGCTCAGACAGGGGGGAGTACACTGAAGCTTTCTTT	CASSSDRGEYTEAFF
TRBD2	TRBV5-1	TRBJ2-5	.	TGCGCCAGCAGCTTAGGCGGGAGGACCCCAGCTCAAGAGACCCAGTACTTC	CASSLGGRTPAQETQYF
.	TRBV24-1	TRBJ2-7	.	TGTGCCACCAGTGATTTCAGGGCCCACGAGCAGTACTTC	CATSDFRAHEQYF
.	TRBV6-2/TRBV6-3	TRBJ2-4	.	TGTGCCAGCAGTTACATGATAACAGGGATGGGCATTCAGTACTTC	CASSYMITGMGIQYF
TRBD1	TRBV6-2/TRBV6-3	TRBJ1-1	once	TGTGCCAGCAGTTCCCGGACAGGGAGGTTCACTGAAGCTTTCTTT	CASSSRTGRFTEAFF
.	TRBV7-3	TRBJ2-5	.	TGTGCCAGCAGCCCGGGAAGCACGGAGACCCAGTACTTC	CASSPGSTETQYF
.	TRBV5-5	TRBJ1-2	.	TGTGCCAGCAGCTTGTACGGGGGGACGAACTATGGCTACACCTTC	CASSLYGGTNYGYTF
.	TRBV9	TRBJ2-2	.	TGTGCCAGCAGCGTAACGACAGGATACACCGGGGAGCTGTTTTTT	CASSVTTGYTGELFF
.	TRBV19	TRBJ2-5	.	.	CASTSGKTQYF
TRBD1	TRBV4-1	TRBJ2-7	.	TGCGCCAGCAGCCAGGTGGGCGGGACAGGGCTTCACTATGGCTACGAGCAGTACTTC	CASSQVGGTGLHYGYEQYF
.	TRBV7-8	TRBJ2-2	.	TGTGCCAGCAGCTTAGCGGGAGGAGCGGCCGGGGAGCTGTTTTTT	CASSLAGGAAGELFF
.	TRBV13	TRBJ2-1	.	TGTGCCAGCAGCTCCAAGACAAAACCGCAAGACTACAATGAGCAGTTCTTC	CASSSKTKPQDYNEQFF
.	TRBV7-2	TRBJ2-7	.	TGTGCCAGCAGCGCCGGTAACCCGAAAGCTGGGGGCCGGAAGTACTTC	CASSAGNPKAGGRKYF
.	TRBV10-2	TRBJ1-1	.	TGCGCCAGCAGTGGAGGTTTCATGAACACTGAAGCTTTCTTT	CASSGGFMNTEAFF
TRBD1	TRBV3-1/TRBV3-2	TRBJ1-2	.	TGTGCCAGCAGCACCGGGACAGAATATGGCTACACCTTC	CASSTGTEYGYTF
.	TRBV2	TRBJ2-7	.	TGTGCCAGCAGACCCTCCCCCTTCACACAGGACTATGCCTACGAGCAGTACTTC	CASRPSPFTQDYAYEQYF
TRBD1	TRBV28	TRBJ1-5	.	TGTGCCAGCACCGCACCTATCGACAGGGTCAATCAGCCCCAGCATTTT	CASTAPIDRVNQPQHF
TRBD1	TRBV6-1	TRBJ2-2	.	TGTGCCAGCAGTGAAGCTTGGACAGGGGGCGCGAACACCGGGGAGCTGTTTTTT	CASSEAWTGGANTGELFF
TRBD2	TRBV28	TRBJ2-7	.	TGTGCCAGCAGTAAGGGACTAGCGGGGGGGCCCTCCTACGAGCAGTACTTC	CASSKGLAGGPSYEQYF
TRBD1	TRBV19	TRBJ2-2	.	TGTGCCAGTAGGCCCGGACAGGTGGGTGGTAAGCTGTTTTTT	CASRPGQVGGKLFF
TRBD2	TRBV7-6	TRBJ2-1	.	TGTGCCAGCAGCGCAACGACTAGCGGGAGGGGGGTCAATGAGCAGTTCTTC	CASSATTSGRGVNEQFF
.	TRBV6-5	TRBJ1-2	.	TGTGCCAGCATCATAGGGCCAGGGGACATCAATGGCTACACCTTC	CASIIGPGDINGYTF
.	TRBV5-5	TRBJ1-1	.	TGTGCCAGCAGCTTGGAGGCAGGGGCCACTGAAGCTTTCTTT	CASSLEAGATEAFF
.	TRBV30	TRBJ1-3	.	TGTGCCTGGAGAGGGGCGGGAAACACCATATATTTT	CAWRGAGNTIYF
TRBD1	TRBV19	TRBJ2-1	.	TGTGCCAGTAGGCTACAGGGGGCAGGAACCTACAATGAGCAGTTCTTC	CASRLQGAGTYNEQFF
.	TRBV18	TRBJ1-6	.	TGTGCCAGCTCACCAAAACCAGAGGGTGCCGGTAATTCACCCCTCCACTTT	CASSPKPEGAGNSPLHF
TRBD1	TRBV7-9	TRBJ2-7	.	TGTGCCAGCAGACAGGGGGCAGGGGGGGGCGAGCAGTACTTC	CASRQGAGGGEQYF
.	TRBV7-9	TRBJ2-3	.	TGTGCCAGCAGCCTAACTAGCATAGATACGCAGTATTTT	CASSLTSIDTQYF
TRBD1	TRBV6-2/TRBV6-3	TRBJ1-5	few	TGTGCCAGCAGTTATCAGACAGGGGGCGCGCATCAGCCCCAGCATTTT	CASSYQTGGAHQPQHF
.	TRBV21-1	TRBJ2-1	.	TGTGCCAGCAGCAAAAAGGGGCCGGGAGGTCGCAATGAGCAGTTCTTC	CASSKKGPGGRNEQFF
TRBD2	TRBV2	TRBJ2-5	.	TGTGCCAGCAGTGAAGGGGGGGGGACCCAGTACTTC	CASSEGGGTQYF
TRBD1	TRBV5-1	TRBJ2-3	once	TGCGCCAGCAGCGAAGGGGGGACAGGTCCAACAGATACGCAGTATTTT	CASSEGGTGPTDTQYF
TRBD1	TRBV5-6	TRBJ2-3	.	TGTGCCAGCAGCTCCCGGGACAGGGACACAGATACGCAGTATTTT	CASSSRDRDTDTQYF
TRBD1	TRBV29-1	TRBJ2-7	once	TGCAGCGTTGAAAGGTCAGGGGGACCCTACGAGCAGTACTTC	CSVERSGGPYEQYF